Given below is one T cell receptor beta chain in context. Trimming took 0 bases from V and 0 from J, leaving 6 bases between them. Germline CDR1 and CDR2: LNHDA and SQIVND (reference sequence). The CDR3 spans 15 residues. The data belong to a study of technical replicates of blood from a handful of donors. TCRdb keeps only in-frame clones here, not all; method: immunoSEQ multiplex PCR. This table has 15,000 to 20,000 clones, 87% appearing once. The sequenced material came from PBMCs. This sequence was found in a human donor in good health. This chain uses TRBV19 with TRBJ2-1, with D hard to call. The CDR3 region is CASSIDADSYNEQFF. The CDR3 DNA reads TGTGCCAGTAGTATAGACGCAGACTCCTACAATGAGCAGTTCTTC.